This TCR beta chain was found in a study of human T cells and chemical hapten exposure. The time point is: patch test 1, 2 weeks after DPC sensitization. Treatment in this sample: therapeutic diphenylcyclopropenone sensitization with weekly scalp DPC. The CDR3 contains 12 residues. Germline V gene sequence: CDR1 KGHDR, CDR2 SFDVKD. This clonotype came up a few times. One end of the junction is discordant with germline, which a read error may explain. TCRdb reprocessed the RACE reads via MiXCR and lists one record per CDR3 protein. The data contain around 300,000 distinct CDR3 sequences, around 7% of them singletons.

The sample here was whole blood, taken in connection with sensitization to the hapten diphenylcyclopropenone (DPC). V gene TRBV24-1 combines with J gene TRBJ2-1; tentatively, D is TRBD1 (6 bases). The receptor was derived from a woman aged 18 to 35 with alopecia areata. Some clones in this sample may be carry-over from other donors' samples. The CDR3 DNA reads TGTGCCACCAGTGACTCCACAGGGCTCCCATCCTTC. Its protein product is CATSDSTGLPSF.